Reported below is one TCR beta chain. V gave up 8 bases and J gave up 6 bases, with 13 bases separating them. The CDR3 consists of 13 residues. The sample belongs to a study of blood T cell repertoires in COVID-19. Study details: COVID-19 samples from acute and convalescent phases originated in the United States, Italy and Spain.

Generated by immunoSEQ multiplex PCR, the TCRdb table keeps only in-frame clones and is missing some. The table records about 360,000 clones, around 80% of them present only once. The chain has TRBV12-3 or TRBV12-4 and TRBJ1-4, with D hard to call. Sequencing was carried out using peripheral blood. The TCR originated in a man aged 30 to 45 with active or convalescent COVID-19. CDR3 DNA: TGTGCCAGCCAACGTATGAGGGATGAAAAACTGTTTTTT. It translates to CASQRMRDEKLFF.